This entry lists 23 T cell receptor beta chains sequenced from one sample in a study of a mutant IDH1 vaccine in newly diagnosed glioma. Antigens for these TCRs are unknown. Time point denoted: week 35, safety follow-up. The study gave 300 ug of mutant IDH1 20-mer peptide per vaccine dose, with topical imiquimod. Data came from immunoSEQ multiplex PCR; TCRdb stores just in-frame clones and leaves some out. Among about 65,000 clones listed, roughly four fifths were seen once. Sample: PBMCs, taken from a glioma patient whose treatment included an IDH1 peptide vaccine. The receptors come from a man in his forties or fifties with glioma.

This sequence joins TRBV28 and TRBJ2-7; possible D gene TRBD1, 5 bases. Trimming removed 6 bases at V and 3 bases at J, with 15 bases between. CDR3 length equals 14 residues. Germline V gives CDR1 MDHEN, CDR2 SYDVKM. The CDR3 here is CASSSTGFLYEQYF. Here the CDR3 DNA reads TGTGCCAGCAGCTCCACAGGTTTTCTCTACGAGCAGTACTTC.

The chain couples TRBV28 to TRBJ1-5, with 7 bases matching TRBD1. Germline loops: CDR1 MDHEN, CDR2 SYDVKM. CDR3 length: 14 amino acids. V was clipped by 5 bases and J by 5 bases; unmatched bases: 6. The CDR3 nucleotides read TGTGCCAGCAGTCCACGGACAGGATATCAGCCCCAGCATTTT. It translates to CASSPRTGYQPQHF.

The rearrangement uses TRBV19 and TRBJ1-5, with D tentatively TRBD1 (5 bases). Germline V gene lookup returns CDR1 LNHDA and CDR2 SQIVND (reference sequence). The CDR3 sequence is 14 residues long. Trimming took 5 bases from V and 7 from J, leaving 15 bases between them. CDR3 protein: CASSPEGPRQPQHF. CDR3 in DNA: TGTGCCAGTAGTCCAGAGGGACCGAGGCAGCCCCAGCATTTT.

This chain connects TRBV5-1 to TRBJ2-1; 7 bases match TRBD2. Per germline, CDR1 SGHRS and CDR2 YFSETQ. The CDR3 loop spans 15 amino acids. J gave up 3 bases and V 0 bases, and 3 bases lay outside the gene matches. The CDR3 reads CASSLGASGYNEQFF. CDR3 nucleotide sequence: TGCGCCAGCAGCTTGGGGGCTAGCGGCTACAATGAGCAGTTCTTC.

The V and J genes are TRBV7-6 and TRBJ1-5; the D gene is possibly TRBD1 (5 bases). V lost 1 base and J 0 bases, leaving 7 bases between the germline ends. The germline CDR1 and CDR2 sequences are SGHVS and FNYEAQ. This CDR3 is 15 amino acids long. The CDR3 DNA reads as TGTGCCAGCAGCTTAGGGGGCGATAGCAATCAGCCCCAGCATTTT. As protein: CASSLGGDSNQPQHF.

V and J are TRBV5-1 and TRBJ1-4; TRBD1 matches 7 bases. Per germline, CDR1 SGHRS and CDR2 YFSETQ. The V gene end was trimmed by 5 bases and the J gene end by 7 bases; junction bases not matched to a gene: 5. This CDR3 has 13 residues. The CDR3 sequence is CASRGTDGEKLFF. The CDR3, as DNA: TGCGCCAGCAGGGGGACAGACGGTGAAAAACTGTTTTTT.

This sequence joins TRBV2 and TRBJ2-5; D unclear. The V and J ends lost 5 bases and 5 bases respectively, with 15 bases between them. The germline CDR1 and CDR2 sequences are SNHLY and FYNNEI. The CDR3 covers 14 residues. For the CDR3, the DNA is TGTGCCAGCAGTAAAGACATCGGGCGGGAGACCCAGTACTTC. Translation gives CASSKDIGRETQYF.

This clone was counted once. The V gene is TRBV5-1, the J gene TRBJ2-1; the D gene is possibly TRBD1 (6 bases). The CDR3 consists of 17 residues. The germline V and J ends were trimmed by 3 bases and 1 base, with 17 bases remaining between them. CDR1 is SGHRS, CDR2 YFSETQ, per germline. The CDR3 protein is CASSSPPGAVSYNEQFF. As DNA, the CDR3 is TGCGCCAGCAGCTCACCACCAGGGGCGGTGTCCTACAATGAGCAGTTCTTC.

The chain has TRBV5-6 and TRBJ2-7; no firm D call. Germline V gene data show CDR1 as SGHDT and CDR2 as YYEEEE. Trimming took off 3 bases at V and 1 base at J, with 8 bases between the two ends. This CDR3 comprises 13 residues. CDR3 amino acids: CASSSGSSYEQYF. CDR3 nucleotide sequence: TGTGCCAGCAGCTCGGGCTCGTCCTACGAGCAGTACTTC.

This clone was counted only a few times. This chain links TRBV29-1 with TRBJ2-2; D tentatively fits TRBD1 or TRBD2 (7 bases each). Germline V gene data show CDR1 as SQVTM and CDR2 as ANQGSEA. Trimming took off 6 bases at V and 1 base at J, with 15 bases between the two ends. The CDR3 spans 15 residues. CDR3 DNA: TGCAGCGTCCGAGACAGGGAGGGGAACACCGGGGAGCTGTTTTTT. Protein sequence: CSVRDREGNTGELFF.

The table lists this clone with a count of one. CDR3: CASSDYIGAEQFF. The CDR3 nucleotides are TGTGCCAGCAGTGACTACATAGGGGCCGAGCAGTTCTTC. The rearrangement uses TRBV6-4 and TRBJ2-1; D perhaps matches TRBD1 (5 bases). Germline CDR1 reads MRHNA; CDR2 reads SNTAGT. The CDR3 totals 13 residues. V lost 1 base and J lost 10, with 11 bases in between.

CDR3: CASSLGASNTGELFF. CDR3 DNA sequence: TGTGCCAGCAGCCTCGGTGCCTCGAACACCGGGGAGCTGTTTTTT. The chain couples TRBV4-2 to TRBJ2-2; D not certain. The CDR3 consists of 15 residues. Per germline, CDR1 LGHNA and CDR2 YNFKEQ. Trimming took 4 bases from V and 0 from J, leaving 9 bases between them.

The DNA for the CDR3 is TGCGCCAGCAGTCAATCGAGGGCTCATTATGGCTACACCTTC. It is translated as CASSQSRAHYGYTF. The genes are TRBV23-1 and TRBJ1-2; D gene unclear. TRBV23-1 belongs to the ORF category, with a function that is uncertain. The CDR3 runs to 14 residues. The V gene lost 0 bases and the J gene lost 5 bases, with 10 bases spanning the gap.

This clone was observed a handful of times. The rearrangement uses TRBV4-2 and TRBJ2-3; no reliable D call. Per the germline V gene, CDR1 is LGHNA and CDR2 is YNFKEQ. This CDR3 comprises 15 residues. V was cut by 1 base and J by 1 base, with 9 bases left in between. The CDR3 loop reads CASSQAGPGTDTQYF. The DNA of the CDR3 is TGTGCCAGCAGCCAAGCCGGGCCCGGCACAGATACGCAGTATTTT.

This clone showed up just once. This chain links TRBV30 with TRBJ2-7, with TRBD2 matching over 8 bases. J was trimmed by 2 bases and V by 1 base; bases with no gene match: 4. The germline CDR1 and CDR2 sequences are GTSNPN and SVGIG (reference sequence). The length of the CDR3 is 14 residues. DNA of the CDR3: TGTGCCTGGAGTGGACTAGCGAGCCCCTACGAGCAGTACTTC. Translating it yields CAWSGLASPYEQYF.

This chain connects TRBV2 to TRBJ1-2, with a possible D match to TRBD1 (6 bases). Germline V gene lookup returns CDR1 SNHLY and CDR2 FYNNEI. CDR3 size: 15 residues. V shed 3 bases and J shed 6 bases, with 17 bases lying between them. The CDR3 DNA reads TGTGCCAGCAGTGAGGGGGCCGAGCGCCTCCATGGCTACACCTTC. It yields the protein CASSEGAERLHGYTF.

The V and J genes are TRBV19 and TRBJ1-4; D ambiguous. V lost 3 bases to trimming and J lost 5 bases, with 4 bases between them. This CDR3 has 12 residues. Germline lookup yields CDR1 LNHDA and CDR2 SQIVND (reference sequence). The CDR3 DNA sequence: TGTGCCAGTAGTATCTACAATGAAAAACTGTTTTTT. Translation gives CASSIYNEKLFF.

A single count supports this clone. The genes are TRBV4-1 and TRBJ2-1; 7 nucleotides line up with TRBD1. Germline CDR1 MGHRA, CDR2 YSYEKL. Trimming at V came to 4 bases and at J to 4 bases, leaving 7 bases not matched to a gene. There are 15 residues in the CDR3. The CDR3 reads CASSLGGNNYNEQFF. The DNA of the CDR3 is TGCGCCAGCAGCCTAGGGGGCAACAATTACAATGAGCAGTTCTTC.

In DNA, the CDR3 is TGTGCCAGCAGCACCGGCGGCCTGCTCACAGATACGCAGTATTTT. As protein: CASSTGGLLTDTQYF. The J gene is TRBJ2-3, the V gene TRBV7-2; D gene uncertain. Germline V lookup: CDR1 SGHTA, CDR2 FQGNSA. The ends were cut back, 5 bases at V and 2 bases at J, with 14 bases in the middle. This CDR3 comprises 15 residues. The whole variable domain, filled in from reference TRBV7-2 and TRBJ2-3, reads GAGVSQSPSNKVTEKGKDVELRCDPISGHTALYWYRQSLGQGLEFLIYFQGNSAPDKSGLPSDRFSAERTGGSVSTLTIQRTQQEDSAVYLCASSTGGLLTDTQYFGPGTRLTVL.

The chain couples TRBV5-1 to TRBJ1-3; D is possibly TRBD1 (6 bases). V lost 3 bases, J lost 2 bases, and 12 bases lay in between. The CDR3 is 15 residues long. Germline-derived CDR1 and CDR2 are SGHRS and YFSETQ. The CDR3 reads CASSSQGSPGNTIYF. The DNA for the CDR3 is TGCGCCAGCAGCTCACAGGGTTCGCCTGGAAACACCATATATTTT.

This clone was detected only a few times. Here the CDR3 reads CAWEGRLNTEAFF. Here the CDR3 DNA reads TGTGCCTGGGAGGGAAGGTTGAACACTGAAGCTTTCTTT. V and J are TRBV30 and TRBJ1-1; D gene ambiguous. Trimming removed 5 bases at V and 0 bases at J, with 10 bases between. The CDR3 totals 13 residues. Germline CDR1 reads GTSNPN; CDR2 reads SVGIG (reference sequence).

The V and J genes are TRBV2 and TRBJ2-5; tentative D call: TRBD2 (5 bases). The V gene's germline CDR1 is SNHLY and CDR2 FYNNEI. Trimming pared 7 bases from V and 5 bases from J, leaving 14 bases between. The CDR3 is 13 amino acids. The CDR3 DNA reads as TGTGCCAGCATAAAGAGTGGCGGGGAGACCCAGTACTTC. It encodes CASIKSGGETQYF.

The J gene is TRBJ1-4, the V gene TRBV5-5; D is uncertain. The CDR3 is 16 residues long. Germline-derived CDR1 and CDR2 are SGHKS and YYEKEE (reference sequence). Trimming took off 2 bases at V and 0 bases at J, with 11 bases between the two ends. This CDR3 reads CASSFRGFPTNEKLFF. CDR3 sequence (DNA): TGTGCCAGCAGCTTTCGTGGGTTTCCAACTAATGAAAAACTGTTTTTT.